This T cell receptor beta chain was sequenced during a study of beta chain features in type 1 diabetes. Whole-study findings and limits: Naive, central memory and regulatory TCRB repertoires appeared more similar among patients than healthy donors. Across all four CD4+ subsets, people with type 1 diabetes showed modestly shorter TCRB CDR3s.

Expressed TCRB transcripts were sequenced after all isolated RNA was converted to cDNA. Some clones are missing from TCRdb's copy, which holds only in-frame ones; the method was immunoSEQ multiplex PCR. The data contain about 220,000 clones, roughly a tenth of them seen just once; the ten biggest clones take up 1% to 1.5%. Trimming pared 0 bases from V and 6 bases from J, leaving 9 bases between. There are 13 residues in the CDR3. The germline CDR1 and CDR2 sequences are SGHTA and FQGTGA. This clone was observed a handful of times. What it binds is unknown. The authors took one heparinised blood draw, averaging approximately 110 mL, from each donor.

The receptor was isolated from a man younger than 30 in good health. This sequence joins TRBV7-3 and TRBJ2-7; tentative D call: TRBD2 (5 bases). Material for sequencing was central memory CD4+ T cells from blood. CDR3 region: CASSLTRVGEQYF. Written as DNA, the CDR3 is TGTGCCAGCAGCTTAACGCGGGTCGGCGAGCAGTACTTC.